The T cell receptor beta chain described here comes from a study of blood T cell repertoires in COVID-19. The method was immunoSEQ multiplex PCR; TCRdb's version includes in-frame clones alone and lacks a portion of them. This sample carries more than 200,000 clones, 85% to 90% of them seen once, and the ten largest clones take roughly 11%. Deletions cut 4 bases from V and 6 bases from J, with 18 bases between. The CDR3 loop spans 15 amino acids. Germline V lookup: CDR1 SGHRS, CDR2 YFSETQ. The sequenced sample consisted of peripheral blood. This receptor was taken from a man aged 50 to 60 with COVID-19, enrolled during active disease. This sequence joins TRBV5-1 and TRBJ2-3; tentative D call: TRBD1 (6 bases). The DNA of the CDR3 is TGCGCCAGCAGCAGCCAGGGGCGAGAGGTGGATACGCAGTATTTT. Its protein is CASSSQGREVDTQYF. The variable domain in full, with the rest retrieved from reference TRBV5-1 and TRBJ2-3, is KAGVTQTPRYLIKTRGQQVTLSCSPISGHRSVSWYQQTPGQGLQFLFEYFSETQRNKGNFPGRFSGRQFSNSRSEMNVSTLELGDSALYLCASSSQGREVDTQYFGPGTRLTVL.